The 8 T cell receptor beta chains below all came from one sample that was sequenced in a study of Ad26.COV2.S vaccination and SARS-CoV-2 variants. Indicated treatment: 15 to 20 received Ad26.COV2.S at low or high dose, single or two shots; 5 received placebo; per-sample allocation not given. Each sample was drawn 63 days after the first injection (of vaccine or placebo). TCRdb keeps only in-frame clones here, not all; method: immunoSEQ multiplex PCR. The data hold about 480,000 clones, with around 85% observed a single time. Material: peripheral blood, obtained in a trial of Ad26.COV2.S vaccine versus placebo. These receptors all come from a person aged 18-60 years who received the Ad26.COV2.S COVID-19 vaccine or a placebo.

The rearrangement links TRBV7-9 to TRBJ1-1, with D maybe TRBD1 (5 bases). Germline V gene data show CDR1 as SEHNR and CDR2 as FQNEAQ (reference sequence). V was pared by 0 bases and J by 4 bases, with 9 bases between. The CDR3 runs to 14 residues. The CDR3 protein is CASSLAGEVTEAFF. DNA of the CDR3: TGTGCCAGCAGCTTAGCGGGGGAGGTCACTGAAGCTTTCTTT.

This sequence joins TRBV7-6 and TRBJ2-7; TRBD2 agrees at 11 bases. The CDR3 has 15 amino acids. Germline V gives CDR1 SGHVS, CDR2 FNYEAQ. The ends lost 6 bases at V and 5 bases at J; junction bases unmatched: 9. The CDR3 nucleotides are TGTGCCAGCAGTCCAGTACTAGCGGGAGTTAACGAGCAGTACTTC. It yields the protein CASSPVLAGVNEQYF.

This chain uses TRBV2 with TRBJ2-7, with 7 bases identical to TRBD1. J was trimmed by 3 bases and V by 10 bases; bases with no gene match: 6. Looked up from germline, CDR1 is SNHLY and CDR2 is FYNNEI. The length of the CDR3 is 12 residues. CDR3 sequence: CATTGAYYEQYF. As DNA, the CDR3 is TGTGCCACCACAGGGGCGTACTACGAGCAGTACTTC.

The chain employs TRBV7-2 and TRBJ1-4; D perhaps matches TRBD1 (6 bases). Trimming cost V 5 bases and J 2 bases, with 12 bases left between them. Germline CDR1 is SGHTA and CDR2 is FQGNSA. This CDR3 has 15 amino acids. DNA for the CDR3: TGTGCCAGCAGCCCAACAGGGTCCACTAATGAAAAACTGTTTTTT. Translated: CASSPTGSTNEKLFF.

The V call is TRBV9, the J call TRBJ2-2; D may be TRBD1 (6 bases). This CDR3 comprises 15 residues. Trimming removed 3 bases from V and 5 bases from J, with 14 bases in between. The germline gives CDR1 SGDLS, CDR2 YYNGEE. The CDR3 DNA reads TGTGCCAGCAGCGCCGGACAGATTCCGACCGGGGAGCTGTTTTTT. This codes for CASSAGQIPTGELFF.

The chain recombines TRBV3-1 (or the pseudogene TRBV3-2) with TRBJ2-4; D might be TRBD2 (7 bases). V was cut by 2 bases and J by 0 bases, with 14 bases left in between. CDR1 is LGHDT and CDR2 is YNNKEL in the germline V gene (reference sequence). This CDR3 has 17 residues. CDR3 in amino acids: CASSQFVGGLAKNIQYF. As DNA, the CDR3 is TGTGCCAGCAGCCAATTCGTGGGGGGGCTAGCCAAAAACATTCAGTACTTC.

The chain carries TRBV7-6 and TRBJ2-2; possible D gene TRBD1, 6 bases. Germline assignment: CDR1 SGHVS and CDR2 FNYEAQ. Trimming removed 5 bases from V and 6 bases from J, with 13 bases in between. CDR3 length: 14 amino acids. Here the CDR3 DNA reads TGTGCCAGCAGCCCGCTACAGGGATCCGGGGAGCTGTTTTTT. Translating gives CASSPLQGSGELFF.

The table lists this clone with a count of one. The CDR3 is CASSPRRGLGSYGYTF. The CDR3 DNA reads TGTGCCAGTAGTCCACGGAGAGGGCTCGGTTCTTATGGCTACACCTTC. The rearrangement uses TRBV19 and TRBJ1-2; no clear D. Trimming took off 5 bases at V and 5 bases at J, with 21 bases between the two ends. The CDR3 covers 16 residues. The germline CDR1 and CDR2 sequences are LNHDA and SQIVND (reference sequence). The entire variable domain, with the rest obtained from reference TRBV19 and TRBJ1-2, is as follows: DGGITQSPKYLFRKEGQNVTLSCEQNLNHDAMYWYRQDPGQGLRLIYYSQIVNDFQKGDIAEGYSVSREKKESFPLTVTSAQKNPTAFYLCASSPRRGLGSYGYTFGSGTRLTVV.